Following are 4 T cell receptor beta chains from one sample sequenced in a study of blood T cell repertoires in COVID-19. Here immunoSEQ multiplex PCR was the method, and the copy in TCRdb shows in-frame clones only, minus some. This table has some 220,000 clones, approximately 90% appearing once. Source material: peripheral blood. These receptors were obtained from a woman aged 18-35 years who had recovered from COVID-19.

The rearrangement uses TRBV27 and TRBJ2-2; 11 bases map to TRBD1. The junction had 4 bases not matched to a gene; V was cut back by 6 bases and J by 4 bases. Germline CDR1 and CDR2: MNHEY and SMNVEV (reference sequence). The CDR3 contains 15 residues. The CDR3 DNA is TGTGCCAGCAGCCAAGGGACAGGGGGCACCGGGGAGCTGTTTTTT. Its protein product is CASSQGTGGTGELFF.

The genes are TRBV5-1 and TRBJ1-2; D is possibly TRBD1 (5 bases). The CDR3 extends over 15 amino acids. V dropped 4 bases and J dropped 7 bases, with 20 bases sitting between them. CDR1 and CDR2 (germline): SGHRS, YFSETQ. This CDR3 is CASSQTREGIFGYTF. The CDR3 DNA reads TGCGCCAGCAGCCAAACGCGGGAGGGGATCTTTGGCTACACCTTC.

The rearrangement links TRBV21-1 to TRBJ2-1; the table's D call, TRBD1, was not checked against the DNA. TRBV21-1 corresponds to a pseudogene. This CDR3 spans 14 amino acids. CDR3 sequence: CASSKRSRGNEQFF. CDR3 nucleotides: TGTGCCAGCAGCAAACGTTCCAGGGGGAATGAGCAGTTCTTC.

The chain links TRBV19 to TRBJ1-1, with D perhaps TRBD1 (5 bases). The CDR3 covers 15 residues. V dropped 8 bases and J dropped 4 bases, with 20 bases sitting between them. Germline-derived CDR1 and CDR2 are LNHDA and SQIVND (reference sequence). The CDR3 sequence: CASLTREGLGTEAFF. The CDR3 nucleotides are TGTGCCAGTCTAACCCGGGAGGGGTTGGGCACTGAAGCTTTCTTT.